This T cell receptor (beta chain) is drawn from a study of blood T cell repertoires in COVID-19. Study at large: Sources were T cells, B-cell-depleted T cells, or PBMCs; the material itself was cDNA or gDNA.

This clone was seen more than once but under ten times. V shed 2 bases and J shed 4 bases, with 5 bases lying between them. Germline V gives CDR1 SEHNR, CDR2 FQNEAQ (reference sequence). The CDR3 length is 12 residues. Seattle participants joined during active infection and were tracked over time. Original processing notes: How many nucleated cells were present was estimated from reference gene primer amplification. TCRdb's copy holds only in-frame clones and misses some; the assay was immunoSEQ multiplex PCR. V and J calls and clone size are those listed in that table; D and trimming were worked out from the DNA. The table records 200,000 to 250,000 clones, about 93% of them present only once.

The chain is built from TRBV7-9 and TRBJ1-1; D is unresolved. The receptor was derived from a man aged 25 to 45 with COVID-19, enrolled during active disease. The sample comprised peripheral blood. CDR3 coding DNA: TGTGCCAGCAGCTTACAATCCACTGAAGCTTTCTTT. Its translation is CASSLQSTEAFF. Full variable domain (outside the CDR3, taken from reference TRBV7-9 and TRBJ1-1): DTGVSQNPRHKITKRGQNVTFRCDPISEHNRLYWYRQTLGQGPEFLTYFQNEAQLEKSRLLSDRFSAERPKGSFSTLEIQRTEQGDSAMYLCASSLQSTEAFFGQGTRLTVV.